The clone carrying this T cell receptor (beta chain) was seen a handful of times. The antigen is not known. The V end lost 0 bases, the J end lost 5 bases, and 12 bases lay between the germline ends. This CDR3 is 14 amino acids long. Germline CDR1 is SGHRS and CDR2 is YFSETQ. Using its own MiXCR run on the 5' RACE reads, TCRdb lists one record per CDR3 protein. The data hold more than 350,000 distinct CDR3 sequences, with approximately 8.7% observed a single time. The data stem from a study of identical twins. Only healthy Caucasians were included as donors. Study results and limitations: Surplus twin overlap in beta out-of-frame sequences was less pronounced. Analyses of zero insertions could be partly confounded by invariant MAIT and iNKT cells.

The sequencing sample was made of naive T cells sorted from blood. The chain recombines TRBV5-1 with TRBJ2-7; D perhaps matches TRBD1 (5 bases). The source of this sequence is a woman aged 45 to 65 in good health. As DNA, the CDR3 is TGCGCCAGCAGCTTGGATAACAGGTTCGACGAGCAGTACTTC. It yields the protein CASSLDNRFDEQYF.